One sample yielded the 30 T cell receptor beta chains listed below, sequenced in a study of PD-L1 blockade in urothelial cancer. The repertoire was sequenced with immunoSEQ multiplex PCR; TCRdb's copy has only in-frame clones and lacks some. Of 85,000 to 90,000 clones listed, about 90% are singletons. The time point: pretreatment peripheral blood. The sequencing here drew on PBMCs, taken around atezolizumab (anti-PD-L1) treatment. The receptors were sampled from a woman older than 75 with urothelial cancer.

The rearrangement joins TRBV5-1 to TRBJ1-1, with no clear D. Germline loops: CDR1 SGHRS, CDR2 YFSETQ. Trimming took 1 base from V and 7 from J, leaving 8 bases between them. There are 12 residues in the CDR3. Written as DNA, the CDR3 is TGCGCCAGCAGCTTGTCACAGCTTGAAGCTTTCTTT. Its translation is CASSLSQLEAFF.

The V and J genes are TRBV28 and TRBJ2-5; D may be TRBD2 (5 bases). The CDR3 contains 16 residues. Trimming pared 2 bases from V and 4 bases from J, leaving 17 bases between. Per the germline V gene, CDR1 is MDHEN and CDR2 is SYDVKM. CDR3 nucleotide sequence: TGTGCCAGCAGTTTAAGCGGTAGCGTCGTAAGAGAGACCCAGTACTTC. Translating gives CASSLSGSVVRETQYF.

V gene TRBV28 combines with J gene TRBJ1-5; D remains unclear. The CDR3 totals 15 residues. Germline CDR1 reads MDHEN; CDR2 reads SYDVKM. The V end was cut by 2 bases, the J end by 0 bases, with 8 bases between. CDR3 bases: TGTGCCAGCAGTTTACTGGCAGATAGCAATCAGCCCCAGCATTTT. This translates into CASSLLADSNQPQHF.

The rearrangement links TRBV11-2 to TRBJ2-1, with 8 bases matching TRBD1. The CDR3 has 15 residues. Trimming cost V 5 bases and J 16 bases; bases outside gene matches: 19. Germline assignment: CDR1 SGHAT and CDR2 FQNNGV. As DNA, the CDR3 is TGTGCCAGCAGCCCCGGGACAGGAGTTACAATGAGCAGATTCTTC. Protein product: CASSPGTGVTMSRFF.

This chain joins TRBV29-1 and TRBJ2-1, with 11 bases matching TRBD2. This CDR3 is built from 15 residues. CDR1 SQVTM and CDR2 ANQGSEA come from the germline V gene. J was trimmed by 4 bases and V by 6 bases; bases with no gene match: 8. The CDR3 bases are TGCAGCGTCGTCTTACTAGCGGGAGATTACAATGAGCAGTTCTTC. It specifies CSVVLLAGDYNEQFF.

The V gene is TRBV6-5, the J gene TRBJ1-2; D possibly corresponds to TRBD1 (5 bases). Germline V CDR1 and CDR2: MNHEY, SVGAGI. The V end was cut by 6 bases, the J end by 5 bases, with 16 bases between. This CDR3 region has 14 residues. The CDR3 protein is CASRPNGRTYGYTF. For the CDR3, the DNA is TGTGCCAGCAGGCCGAACGGACGGACATATGGCTACACCTTC.

The chain joins TRBV10-3 to TRBJ1-2; D unresolved. The V gene lost 3 bases and the J gene lost 0 bases, with 8 bases spanning the gap. This CDR3 is built from 14 residues. CDR1 ENHRY and CDR2 SYGVKD come from the germline V gene. As DNA, the CDR3 is TGTGCCATCAGTGACCCCCCTCCTAACTATGGCTACACCTTC. The encoded protein is CAISDPPPNYGYTF.

The chain joins TRBV18 to TRBJ1-5; D is unresolved. V was pared by 4 bases and J by 6 bases, with 7 bases between. Germline V gives CDR1 KGHSH, CDR2 LQKENI. This CDR3 region has 12 residues. CDR3 in DNA: TGTGCCAGCTCACAAGAGGGTCAGCCCCAGCATTTT. Translated, it gives CASSQEGQPQHF.

The CDR3 bases are TGTGCCAGCAGTTTATTCGGAGGGGAGGGGCCCCAGCATTTT. Protein sequence: CASSLFGGEGPQHF. The chain has TRBV27 and TRBJ1-5; D possibly corresponds to TRBD1 (5 bases). CDR3 length equals 14 residues. Germline values: CDR1 MNHEY, CDR2 SMNVEV (reference sequence). V lost 1 base and J 9 bases, leaving 13 bases between the germline ends.

The chain links TRBV19 to TRBJ2-7; 9 nucleotides align to TRBD1. V lost 3 bases to trimming and J lost 5 bases; unmatched junction nucleotides: 2. This CDR3 contains 13 residues. CDR1 is LNHDA, CDR2 SQIVND, per germline (reference sequence). This chain's CDR3 is CASSMGQGDEQYF. CDR3 coding DNA: TGTGCCAGTAGTATGGGACAGGGTGACGAGCAGTACTTC.

The chain uses TRBV11-3 and TRBJ2-1; 11 bases line up with TRBD2. Germline assignment: CDR1 SGHNT and CDR2 YENEEA. Unmatched junction bases numbered 4, after V lost 6 bases and J lost 3 bases. The CDR3 has 15 residues. CDR3 bases: TGTGCCAGCAGTCCGGGACTAGCGGACTACAATGAGCAGTTCTTC. It encodes CASSPGLADYNEQFF.

This rearrangement joins TRBV7-9 to TRBJ1-1; D might be TRBD1 (5 bases). V shed 2 bases and J shed 3 bases, with 7 bases lying between them. In germline, CDR1 is SEHNR, CDR2 FQNEAQ (reference sequence). The CDR3 length is 13 residues. CDR3: CASSLKGYTEAFF. In nucleotides, the CDR3 is TGTGCCAGCAGCTTAAAGGGGTACACTGAAGCTTTCTTT.

The rearrangement joins TRBV27 to TRBJ2-3; 15 positions agree with TRBD2. V was pared by 4 bases and J by 2 bases, with 7 bases of the junction left unmatched. CDR1 and CDR2 from the germline V gene are MNHEY and SMNVEV (reference sequence). This CDR3 is 18 amino acids long. This chain's CDR3 is CASSYGTSGRWDTDTQYF. For the CDR3, the DNA is TGTGCCAGCAGTTACGGGACTAGCGGGAGGTGGGACACAGATACGCAGTATTTT.

The J gene is TRBJ2-7, the V gene TRBV28; a possible D gene is TRBD2 (5 bases). Looked up from germline, CDR1 is MDHEN and CDR2 is SYDVKM. V shed 10 bases and J shed 3 bases, with 31 bases lying between them. This CDR3 contains 18 residues. The CDR3 nucleotides are TGTGCCACCTATCTGGGTAGGACGAAACGGGGTGGAGGCTACGAGCAGTACTTC. Its protein product is CATYLGRTKRGGGYEQYF.

This rearrangement joins TRBV19 to TRBJ2-2; TRBD2 matches 11 bases. The germline gives CDR1 LNHDA, CDR2 SQIVND (reference sequence). V shed 3 bases and J 7 bases; nucleotides not matched to a gene: 4. The CDR3 length is 15 residues. CDR3 bases: TGTGCCAGTAGTATGGCCGGGACTAGCGGCGGGGAGCTGTTTTTT. Protein product: CASSMAGTSGGELFF.

This chain joins TRBV27 and TRBJ2-6, with D perhaps matching TRBD2 (6 bases). CDR1 MNHEY and CDR2 SMNVEV come from the germline V gene (reference sequence). The CDR3 runs 14 residues. Trimming took 6 bases from V and 2 from J, leaving 8 bases between them. Here the CDR3 DNA reads TGTGCCAGCAGGTGGGGGGCTGGGGCCAACGTCCTGACTTTC. Protein: CASRWGAGANVLTF. The full variable domain, in which reference TRBV27 and TRBJ2-6 provide the parts outside the CDR3, is EAQVTQNPRYLITVTGKKLTVTCSQNMNHEYMSWYRQDPGLGLRQIYYSMNVEVTDKGDVPEGYKVSRKEKRNFPLILESPSPNQTSLYFCASRWGAGANVLTFGAGSRLTVL.

The gene calls are TRBV9 and TRBJ2-7, with 12 bases aligning to TRBD2. This CDR3 has 15 amino acids. Germline CDR1 and CDR2: SGDLS and YYNGEE. After removal of 4 bases from V and 4 bases from J, the junction contained 6 bases not matched to a gene. The CDR3 DNA reads as TGTGCCAGCAGCCCCCGACTAGCGGGAGAGTACGAGCAGTACTTC. It specifies CASSPRLAGEYEQYF.

This clone was seen just once. The chain recombines TRBV9 with TRBJ1-1; D possibly corresponds to TRBD1 (6 bases). Germline CDR1 SGDLS, CDR2 YYNGEE. Trimming stripped 3 bases from V and 1 base from J, with 13 bases between. The CDR3 extends over 15 amino acids. The CDR3 loop reads CASSAQDRQNTEAFF. In DNA form, the CDR3 reads TGTGCCAGCAGCGCACAGGACAGACAGAACACTGAAGCTTTCTTT.

CDR3 sequence (DNA): TGCGCCAGCACCCCGACAGGGGGGTTTGAGGAGACCCAGTACTTC. It codes for CASTPTGGFEETQYF. The genes are TRBV5-1 and TRBJ2-5, with 9 bases aligning to TRBD1. Germline CDR1 SGHRS, CDR2 YFSETQ. There are 15 residues in the CDR3. Germline trimming cut 6 bases from V and 5 bases from J; bases unmatched to any gene: 11.

The J gene is TRBJ1-1, the V gene TRBV7-3, with 7 bases fitting TRBD1. With 5 bases clipped from V and 5 bases from J, the junction kept 5 bases outside the gene matches. Per germline, CDR1 SGHTA and CDR2 FQGTGA. This CDR3 is built from 13 residues. CDR3 region: CASSRDRDTEAFF. DNA for the CDR3: TGTGCCAGCAGCCGTGACAGGGATACTGAAGCTTTCTTT. Together with reference TRBV7-3 and TRBJ1-1, the CDR3 gives the full variable domain: GAGVSQTPSNKVTEKGKYVELRCDPISGHTALYWYRQSLGQGPEFLIYFQGTGAADDSGLPNDRFFAVRPEGSVSTLKIQRTERGDSAVYLCASSRDRDTEAFFGQGTRLTVV.

The rearrangement uses TRBV30 and TRBJ2-1; weak D call: TRBD2 (6 bases). Germline V gene lookup returns CDR1 GTSNPN and CDR2 SVGIG (reference sequence). Between the trimmed V and J ends, which lost 2 bases and 3 bases, there was a span of 17 bases. The CDR3 is 16 residues long. The CDR3 sequence: CAWSPGGTGRYNEQFF. The CDR3 DNA sequence: TGTGCCTGGAGTCCCGGGGGAACGGGACGCTACAATGAGCAGTTCTTC.

This clone was counted a few times. The V and J genes are TRBV28 and TRBJ2-7; D uncertain. Germline assignment: CDR1 MDHEN and CDR2 SYDVKM. The CDR3 runs 13 residues. V gave up 7 bases and J gave up 2 bases, with 12 bases separating them. In DNA form, the CDR3 reads TGTGCCAGCACAAATTCCATTGCCTACGAGCAGTACTTC. Amino acids: CASTNSIAYEQYF.

This chain connects TRBV19 to TRBJ1-1; D possibly corresponds to TRBD1 (6 bases). The germline V gene has CDR1 LNHDA and CDR2 SQIVND (reference sequence). Trimming shortened V by 4 bases and J by 9 bases, and 15 bases separated the two germline ends. This CDR3 spans 13 amino acids. The CDR3 coding sequence is TGTGCCAGTAGTACCAGTCGACAGGTTCAAGCTTTCTTT. Its protein product is CASSTSRQVQAFF.

V is TRBV30 and J is TRBJ1-2; TRBD1 is a possible D gene (6 bases). The V and J ends lost 5 bases and 6 bases respectively, with 16 bases between them. The germline V gene encodes CDR1 GTSNPN and CDR2 SVGIG (reference sequence). The length of the CDR3 is 13 residues. The CDR3 nucleotides read TGTGCCTGGGGTGGTGGGGGCACTGATGGCTACACCTTC. Translated: CAWGGGGTDGYTF. Supplemented by reference TRBV30 and TRBJ1-2, the full variable domain reads SQTIHQWPATLVQPVGSPLSLECTVEGTSNPNLYWYRQAAGRGLQLLFYSVGIGQISSEVPQNLSASRPQDRQFILSSKKLLLSDSGFYLCAWGGGGTDGYTFGSGTRLTVV.

The J gene is TRBJ1-5, the V gene TRBV19, with no clear D. The CDR3 sequence is 12 residues long. Deletions cut 5 bases from V and 5 bases from J, with 7 bases between. Germline V gene lookup returns CDR1 LNHDA and CDR2 SQIVND (reference sequence). The DNA of the CDR3 is TGTGCCAGTAGTGTTCGGGATCAGCCCCAGCATTTT. It is translated as CASSVRDQPQHF.

The chain links TRBV5-1 to TRBJ1-2, with 9 bases lining up with TRBD1. Per germline, CDR1 SGHRS and CDR2 YFSETQ. CDR3 length: 14 amino acids. J gave up 5 bases and V 4 bases, and 6 bases lay outside the gene matches. The CDR3 DNA sequence: TGCGCCAGCAGCGCCACAGGGGGCCCGTATGGCTACACCTTC. As protein: CASSATGGPYGYTF.

The chain uses TRBV6-5 and TRBJ2-7; 9 bases are shared with TRBD1. The CDR3 contains 13 residues. Germline lookup yields CDR1 MNHEY and CDR2 SVGAGI. Trimming at V came to 5 bases and at J to 2 bases, leaving 1 base not matched to a gene. This CDR3 is CASSRTGAYEQYF. The CDR3 DNA reads as TGTGCCAGCAGTAGGACAGGGGCCTACGAGCAGTACTTC.

CDR3 region: CASRLPGGGNQPQHF. CDR3 nucleotides: TGTGCCAGCAGACTCCCTGGAGGGGGCAATCAGCCCCAGCATTTT. J is TRBJ1-5 and V is TRBV28, with D possibly TRBD1 on 5 matching bases. V was cut by 6 bases and J by 2 bases, with 14 bases left in between. Germline assignment: CDR1 MDHEN and CDR2 SYDVKM. CDR3 length equals 15 residues. Variable domain in full (rest from reference TRBV28 and TRBJ1-5): DVKVTQSSRYLVKRTGEKVFLECVQDMDHENMFWYRQDPGLGLRLIYFSYDVKMKEKGDIPEGYSVSREKKERFSLILESASTNQTSMYLCASRLPGGGNQPQHFGDGTRLSIL.

This CDR3 reads CASSLMGEAPDTQYF. CDR3 nucleotide sequence: TGTGCCAGCAGTTTAATGGGGGAGGCTCCAGATACGCAGTATTTT. The rearrangement uses TRBV28 and TRBJ2-3; D might be TRBD2 (6 bases). V was trimmed by 2 bases and J by 4 bases, leaving 13 bases between them. CDR3 length: 15 residues. Germline V gene lookup returns CDR1 MDHEN and CDR2 SYDVKM.

The rearrangement links TRBV6-1 to TRBJ1-2; no clear D gene. Germline V gene sequence: CDR1 MNHNS, CDR2 SASEGT. CDR3 length equals 14 residues. Trimming shortened V by 6 bases and J by 2 bases, and 13 bases separated the two germline ends. CDR3 coding DNA: TGTGCCAGCAGAGCGGAAACTAGAAACTATGGCTACACCTTC. It codes for CASRAETRNYGYTF.